This section outlines one TCR beta chain sequence together with its context. V lost 4 bases and J 0 bases, leaving 12 bases between the germline ends. The CDR3 totals 16 residues. CDR1 and CDR2 (germline): SNHLY, FYNNEI. Repertoires were generated with immunoSEQ multiplex PCR, while TCRdb's copy carries only in-frame clones and drops some. The sample carries roughly 1,500,000 clones, 98% recorded once. The sample comes from a study of shared clonotypes between healthy human individuals. The source is a man in his thirties or forties in good health. The specimen sequenced was naive CD4+ T cells sorted from blood. The subset denotes: CD45RA+ positively selected. V usage is TRBV2 and J usage is TRBJ1-4; no clear D gene. CDR3 nucleotides: TGTGCCAGCAGTGCAAAAGGACGCACAACTAATGAAAAACTGTTTTTT. Protein product: CASSAKGRTTNEKLFF.